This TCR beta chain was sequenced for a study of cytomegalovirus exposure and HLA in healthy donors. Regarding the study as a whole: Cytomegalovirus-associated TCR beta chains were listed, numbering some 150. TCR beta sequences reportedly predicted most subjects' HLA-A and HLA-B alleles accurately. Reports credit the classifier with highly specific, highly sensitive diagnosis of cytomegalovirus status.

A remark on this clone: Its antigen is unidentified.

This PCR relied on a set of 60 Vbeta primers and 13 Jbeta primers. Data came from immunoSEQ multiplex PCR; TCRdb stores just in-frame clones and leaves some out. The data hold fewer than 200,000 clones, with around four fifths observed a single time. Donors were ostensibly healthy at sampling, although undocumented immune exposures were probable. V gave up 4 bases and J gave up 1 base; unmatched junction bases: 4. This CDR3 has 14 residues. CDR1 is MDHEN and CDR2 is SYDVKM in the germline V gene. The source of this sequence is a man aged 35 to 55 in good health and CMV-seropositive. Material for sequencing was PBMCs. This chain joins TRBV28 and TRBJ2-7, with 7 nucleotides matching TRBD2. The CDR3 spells CASSSGGSSYEQYF. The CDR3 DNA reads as TGTGCCAGCAGTTCAGGCGGGAGTTCCTACGAGCAGTACTTC.